Shown below are 4 T cell receptor beta chains from a single sample sequenced in a study of CD8 T cells in ankylosing spondylitis. Study-wide results and limits: About 8 highly homologous variants formed a TCR beta motif that appeared characteristic of ankylosing spondylitis blood.

MiXCR, run by TCRdb on the 5' RACE reads, gives a single entry per CDR3 protein. The table records some 840,000 distinct CDR3 sequences, over 9.5% of them present only once. These receptors' antigens are unknown. The specimen was blood, either unsorted or a sorted T cell fraction (not recorded which). All receptors come from a male donor with ankylosing spondylitis.

This clonotype came up many times. The V and J genes are TRBV28 and TRBJ1-1; 8 bases align to TRBD1. Trimming cost V 5 bases and J 7 bases; bases outside gene matches: 12. Looked up from germline, CDR1 is MDHEN and CDR2 is SYDVKM. The CDR3 consists of 15 residues. The CDR3 nucleotides are TGTGCCAGCAGTCGATCGCAGGGGGCGACCGGTGAAGCTTTCTTT. It encodes CASSRSQGATGEAFF.

This clonotype appeared many times. The V gene is TRBV7-2, the J gene TRBJ2-3; the match to TRBD1 covers 7 bases. Germline lookup yields CDR1 SGHTA and CDR2 FQGNSA. This CDR3 is built from 14 residues. After removal of 7 bases from V and 4 bases from J, the junction contained 8 bases not matched to a gene. The CDR3: CASTLGQTADTQYF. The CDR3 DNA sequence: TGTGCCAGCACCTTGGGACAGACGGCAGATACGCAGTATTTT.

The chain recombines TRBV7-2 with TRBJ2-3; D is unclear. CDR3 length equals 15 residues. Trimming pared 2 bases from V and 1 base from J, leaving 10 bases between. In germline, CDR1 is SGHTA, CDR2 FQGNSA. CDR3 nucleotide sequence: TGTGCCAGCAGCTTAAGTTCTACTGGCACAGATACGCAGTATTTT. Protein product: CASSLSSTGTDTQYF.

In this sample, this clonotype turned up a few times. The chain joins TRBV18 to TRBJ1-2, with D possibly being TRBD1 (5 bases). CDR3 size: 13 residues. Germline V CDR1 and CDR2: KGHSH, LQKENI. Trimming stripped 2 bases from V and 7 bases from J, with 11 bases between. Here the CDR3 DNA reads TGTGCCAGCTCACCAACCGGGGCCGCTGGCTACACCTTC. This encodes CASSPTGAAGYTF.